One sample yielded the 29 T cell receptor beta chains listed below, sequenced in a study of PD-1 blockade in classical Hodgkin lymphoma. Every patient experienced relapse after autologous stem cell transplantation, and brentuximab vedotin exposure varied. Measured with immunoSEQ multiplex PCR; TCRdb has only the in-frame clones, and not every one. This table holds approximately 73,000 clones, about 93% found once. The specimen was peripheral blood mononuclear cells (PBMCs), collected at baseline. The receptor set was obtained from a human donor with classical Hodgkin lymphoma.

This chain uses TRBV5-1 with TRBJ2-5; D may be TRBD1 or TRBD2 (6 bases each). Per germline, CDR1 SGHRS and CDR2 YFSETQ. The CDR3 consists of 14 residues. The V gene lost 1 base and the J gene lost 5 bases, with 12 bases spanning the gap. The DNA of the CDR3 is TGCGCCAGCAGCTTGTGGGGGGCGGAGGAGACCCAGTACTTC. Residues: CASSLWGAEETQYF.

V is TRBV5-7 and J is TRBJ1-1; TRBD1 is a possible D gene (6 bases). TRBV5-7 carries the ORF label, with uncertain function. V dropped 5 bases and J dropped 1 base, with 9 bases sitting between them. CDR3 length: 13 amino acids. CDR3: CASRIQGNTEAFF. CDR3 DNA: TGTGCCAGCAGGATACAGGGGAACACTGAAGCTTTCTTT.

The chain recombines TRBV7-9 with TRBJ2-7, with 12 bases fitting TRBD2. This CDR3 has 16 amino acids. CDR1 is SEHNR and CDR2 is FQNEAQ in the germline V gene (reference sequence). After removal of 5 bases from V and 4 bases from J, the junction contained 9 bases not matched to a gene. In DNA form, the CDR3 reads TGTGCCAGCAGCCAAGTTTCGGGACTAGCGGGTTACGAGCAGTACTTC. Amino acid sequence: CASSQVSGLAGYEQYF.

The J gene is TRBJ1-1, the V gene TRBV2; TRBD1 aligns across 11 bases. From germline, CDR1 is SNHLY and CDR2 FYNNEI. J was trimmed by 0 bases and V by 6 bases; bases with no gene match: 9. The CDR3 runs to 17 residues. Here the CDR3 reads CASSPPDRGPLNTEAFF. The CDR3 bases are TGTGCCAGCAGCCCCCCGGACAGGGGGCCCTTGAACACTGAAGCTTTCTTT.

The CDR3 DNA sequence: TGTGCCTGGACCCCGGGCAGTGGAAATGGCTACACCTTC. The encoded protein is CAWTPGSGNGYTF. This chain joins TRBV30 and TRBJ1-2; no definite D call. The CDR3 totals 13 residues. V was trimmed by 4 bases and J by 6 bases, leaving 15 bases between them. Per germline, CDR1 GTSNPN and CDR2 SVGIG (reference sequence).

The chain combines TRBV11-3 with TRBJ2-1, with 14 bases matching TRBD2. Germline V lookup: CDR1 SGHNT, CDR2 YENEEA. V was pared by 4 bases and J by 0 bases, with 5 bases of the junction left unmatched. This CDR3 has 18 amino acids. Here the CDR3 reads CASSSGTSGGASYNEQFF. Here the CDR3 DNA reads TGTGCCAGCAGCTCCGGGACTAGCGGGGGCGCCTCCTACAATGAGCAGTTCTTC.

This clone appeared a single time. This sequence joins TRBV6-5 and TRBJ2-3, with D maybe TRBD2 (7 bases). The ends were cut back, 6 bases at V and 4 bases at J, with 17 bases in the middle. CDR3 length equals 15 residues. Germline loops: CDR1 MNHEY, CDR2 SVGAGI. The CDR3 loop is CASSRSGTWPDTQYF. For the CDR3, the DNA is TGTGCCAGCAGCCGGAGCGGGACATGGCCAGATACGCAGTATTTT.

CDR3 sequence (DNA): TGTGCCAGCAGCTTAGTAGGTATCGGGACAGGGGTAGTTGAGCAGTTCTTC. It codes for CASSLVGIGTGVVEQFF. This rearrangement joins TRBV7-2 to TRBJ2-1; 10 bases agree with TRBD1. Germline assignment: CDR1 SGHTA and CDR2 FQGNSA. V gave up 1 base and J gave up 9 bases; unmatched junction bases: 12. CDR3 length: 17 amino acids. Full variable domain (rest looked up from reference TRBV7-2 and TRBJ2-1): GAGVSQSPSNKVTEKGKDVELRCDPISGHTALYWYRQSLGQGLEFLIYFQGNSAPDKSGLPSDRFSAERTGGSVSTLTIQRTQQEDSAVYLCASSLVGIGTGVVEQFFGPGTRLTVL.

The chain carries TRBV4-3 and TRBJ2-7; 7 bases are a match to TRBD1. The CDR3 contains 17 residues. Germline values: CDR1 LGHNA, CDR2 YSLEER. Losses at the gene ends were 0 bases for V and 3 bases for J; bases not matched to a gene: 11. CDR3 in amino acids: CASSQDWAGTVGYEQYF. The DNA of the CDR3 is TGCGCCAGCAGCCAAGATTGGGCAGGGACAGTAGGCTACGAGCAGTACTTC.

The chain combines TRBV19 with TRBJ2-1, with 10 bases lining up with TRBD1. Germline V gene sequence: CDR1 LNHDA, CDR2 SQIVND (reference sequence). This CDR3 has 15 amino acids. With V trimmed by 5 bases and J by 8 bases, 9 bases remained unmatched. The CDR3 coding sequence is TGTGCCAGTAGTCCGCGGGACAGGGGATATTATGAGCAGTTCTTC. This codes for CASSPRDRGYYEQFF.

The chain joins TRBV6-6 to TRBJ2-7; the D is unclear. CDR1 is MNHNY, CDR2 SVGAGI, per germline (reference sequence). The CDR3 is 13 amino acids. Deletions cut 4 bases from V and 4 bases from J, with 11 bases between. Here the CDR3 DNA reads TGTGCCAGCAGTTTGAACAGTGGGTACGAGCAGTACTTC. Translation gives CASSLNSGYEQYF.

This chain uses TRBV10-1 with TRBJ2-7, with 10 bases identical to TRBD1. In germline, CDR1 is WNHNN, CDR2 SYGVQD (reference sequence). V shed 6 bases and J 2 bases; nucleotides not matched to a gene: 7. The CDR3 consists of 15 residues. CDR3 bases: TGCGCCAGCAGCAATGGGACAGGGGATCCCTACGAGCAGTACTTC. Translation: CASSNGTGDPYEQYF.

The CDR3 loop reads CASSLEGRPAYGYTF. As DNA, the CDR3 is TGTGCCAGCAGCTTAGAAGGAAGGCCGGCATATGGCTACACCTTC. The chain employs TRBV7-2 and TRBJ1-2; no reliable D call. This CDR3 contains 15 residues. The V end lost 1 base, the J end lost 5 bases, and 14 bases lay between the germline ends. Germline lookup yields CDR1 SGHTA and CDR2 FQGNSA. Variable domain in full (rest from reference TRBV7-2 and TRBJ1-2): GAGVSQSPSNKVTEKGKDVELRCDPISGHTALYWYRQSLGQGLEFLIYFQGNSAPDKSGLPSDRFSAERTGGSVSTLTIQRTQQEDSAVYLCASSLEGRPAYGYTFGSGTRLTVV.

The chain carries TRBV27 and TRBJ2-1, with D tentatively TRBD2 (5 bases). The CDR3 consists of 15 residues. Germline-derived CDR1 and CDR2 are MNHEY and SMNVEV (reference sequence). Trimming left V 3 bases short and J 1 base short, with 10 bases between. The CDR3 region has the DNA TGTGCCAGCAGTTTGGGAGACCCATCCTACAATGAGCAGTTCTTC. As protein: CASSLGDPSYNEQFF.

The V and J genes are TRBV18 and TRBJ2-7, with 11 bases lining up with TRBD1. The CDR3 has 14 residues. Germline V lookup: CDR1 KGHSH, CDR2 LQKENI. The junction had 7 bases not matched to a gene; V was cut back by 6 bases and J by 6 bases. CDR3 in DNA: TGTGCCAGCTCCCCCTCTGGGACAGGGGGCGAGCAGTACTTC. Amino acid sequence: CASSPSGTGGEQYF.

The chain has TRBV6-1 and TRBJ2-7; D uncertain. CDR3 size: 15 residues. Per germline, CDR1 MNHNS and CDR2 SASEGT. Trimming shortened V by 4 bases and J by 3 bases, and 16 bases separated the two germline ends. The DNA for the CDR3 is TGTGCCAGCAGTGCCACCCTTGAAGGTGTCTACGAGCAGTACTTC. Amino acid sequence: CASSATLEGVYEQYF.

This clone was counted a single time. The CDR3 DNA reads TGCGCCAGCAGCTTGGCTCTAGCGGGGGGCGGAGATACGCAGTATTTT. Translating it yields CASSLALAGGGDTQYF. This chain links TRBV5-1 with TRBJ2-3; TRBD2 agrees at 11 bases. V gave up 0 bases and J gave up 5 bases; unmatched junction bases: 5. CDR3 length: 16 residues. Per the germline V gene, CDR1 is SGHRS and CDR2 is YFSETQ.

This chain links TRBV6-1 with TRBJ2-3; D ambiguous. The CDR3 spans 15 residues. Per the germline V gene, CDR1 is MNHNS and CDR2 is SASEGT. V was trimmed by 7 bases and J by 0 bases, leaving 14 bases between them. In DNA, the CDR3 is TGTGCCAGCACCGGCGGTTCGTACAGCACAGATACGCAGTATTTT. This codes for CASTGGSYSTDTQYF.

The V call is TRBV5-1, the J call TRBJ1-2; unclear D gene. CDR3 size: 13 residues. V was clipped by 0 bases and J by 2 bases, with 5 bases between them. Per the germline V gene, CDR1 is SGHRS and CDR2 is YFSETQ. The CDR3 DNA follows: TGCGCCAGCAGCTTGGAAGGGAACTATGGCTACACCTTC. This gives the protein CASSLEGNYGYTF.

The V and J genes are TRBV27 and TRBJ1-1; no clear D. V lost 0 bases, J lost 10 bases, and 12 bases lay in between. This CDR3 contains 13 residues. CDR1 is MNHEY, CDR2 SMNVEV, per germline (reference sequence). Here the CDR3 reads CASSLSSAIGAFF. The CDR3 nucleotides read TGTGCCAGCAGTTTATCGTCGGCTATTGGAGCTTTCTTT.

The gene calls are TRBV29-1 and TRBJ2-2; 7 bases fit TRBD1. Germline CDR1 reads SQVTM; CDR2 reads ANQGSEA. V lost 0 bases to trimming and J lost 3 bases; unmatched junction nucleotides: 7. CDR3 length: 16 amino acids. CDR3 loop: CSVEDRQGEYTGELFF. CDR3 coding DNA: TGCAGCGTTGAAGATCGTCAGGGGGAATACACCGGGGAGCTGTTTTTT.

The V and J genes are TRBV14 and TRBJ2-2; unclear D gene. Germline values: CDR1 SGHDN, CDR2 FVKESK. CDR3 size: 10 residues. V lost 6 bases to trimming and J lost 7 bases, with 3 bases between them. CDR3 sequence: CASSGGELFF. The CDR3 DNA reads TGTGCCAGCAGTGGCGGGGAGCTGTTTTTT.

V usage is TRBV27 and J usage is TRBJ1-5; D is possibly TRBD1 (5 bases). This CDR3 comprises 14 residues. Looked up from germline, CDR1 is MNHEY and CDR2 is SMNVEV (reference sequence). V was clipped by 2 bases and J by 7 bases, with 12 bases between them. The CDR3 region is CASSLIQGSQPQHF. For the CDR3, the DNA is TGTGCCAGCAGTTTAATTCAGGGTTCGCAGCCCCAGCATTTT.

The chain couples TRBV19 to TRBJ1-5; D is possibly TRBD1 (6 bases). Between the trimmed V and J ends, which lost 6 bases and 4 bases, there was a span of 16 bases. This CDR3 region has 15 residues. In germline, CDR1 is LNHDA, CDR2 SQIVND (reference sequence). CDR3 protein: CASSESTGINQPQHF. The CDR3 bases are TGTGCCAGTAGCGAGTCGACAGGTATTAATCAGCCCCAGCATTTT. Looking up the rest from reference TRBV19 and TRBJ1-5 gives the full variable domain: DGGITQSPKYLFRKEGQNVTLSCEQNLNHDAMYWYRQDPGQGLRLIYYSQIVNDFQKGDIAEGYSVSREKKESFPLTVTSAQKNPTAFYLCASSESTGINQPQHFGDGTRLSIL.

The chain uses TRBV5-6 and TRBJ2-3; D unresolved. The CDR3 consists of 11 residues. Germline CDR1 is SGHDT and CDR2 is YYEEEE. V was pared by 0 bases and J by 5 bases, with 1 base between. The CDR3 nucleotides are TGTGCCAGCAGCTTGGTAGATACGCAGTATTTT. Translating it yields CASSLVDTQYF.

The chain joins TRBV7-2 to TRBJ1-2; TRBD1 agrees at 10 bases. Losses at the gene ends were 3 bases for V and 3 bases for J; bases not matched to a gene: 4. The CDR3 totals 15 residues. Germline CDR1 SGHTA, CDR2 FQGNSA. The CDR3 here is CASSLGGQGDYGYTF. In DNA, the CDR3 is TGTGCCAGCAGCTTGGGTGGACAGGGGGACTATGGCTACACCTTC.

The chain combines TRBV18 with TRBJ2-2; TRBD2 is a possible D gene (5 bases). Germline CDR1 and CDR2: KGHSH and LQKENI. V lost 5 bases, J lost 0 bases, and 10 bases lay in between. The CDR3 has 15 amino acids. CDR3 bases: TGTGCCAGCTCAGCTGGACTCGCGAACACCGGGGAGCTGTTTTTT. Translating gives CASSAGLANTGELFF. Full variable domain (outside the CDR3, taken from reference TRBV18 and TRBJ2-2): NAGVMQNPRHLVRRRGQEARLRCSPMKGHSHVYWYRQLPEEGLKFMVYLQKENIIDESGMPKERFSAEFPKEGPSILRIQQVVRGDSAAYFCASSAGLANTGELFFGEGSRLTVL.

The gene calls are TRBV14 and TRBJ2-7; D is possibly TRBD1 or TRBD2 (5 bases each). Per the germline V gene, CDR1 is SGHDN and CDR2 is FVKESK. This CDR3 has 15 residues. V lost 1 base and J lost 7, with 17 bases in between. For the CDR3, the DNA is TGTGCCAGCAGCCAAGTGCATACGGGGCATACGGAGCAGTACTTC. It is translated as CASSQVHTGHTEQYF. Based on the CDR3 plus reference TRBV14 and TRBJ2-7, the full variable domain is EAGVTQFPSHSVIEKGQTVTLRCDPISGHDNLYWYRRVMGKEIKFLLHFVKESKQDESGMPNNRFLAERTGGTYSTLKVQPAELEDSGVYFCASSQVHTGHTEQYFGPGTRLTVT.

The chain is built from TRBV27 and TRBJ1-2, with D possibly TRBD1 on 5 matching bases. This CDR3 contains 14 residues. The germline V and J ends were trimmed by 10 bases and 4 bases, with 19 bases remaining between them. In germline, CDR1 is MNHEY, CDR2 SMNVEV (reference sequence). CDR3 protein: CATVPPDRIYGYTF. Written as DNA, the CDR3 is TGTGCCACCGTCCCGCCCGACAGAATCTATGGCTACACCTTC.